The entry below gives a single TCR beta chain sequence along with its context. This sample is part of a study of control samples from healthy donors and cancer patients. The V and J ends lost 4 bases and 2 bases, in that order; junction bases with no gene match: 5. CDR3 length equals 15 residues. Per germline, CDR1 KGHSH and CDR2 LQKENI. TCRdb's copy holds only in-frame clones and misses some; the assay was immunoSEQ multiplex PCR. This table has around 53,000 clones, approximately 86% appearing once. The chain has TRBV18 and TRBJ1-5; 7 positions agree with TRBD1. The sample was PBMCs. The clonotype was recovered from a man aged 55 to 69 with head and neck cancer. The CDR3 nucleotides read TGTGCCAGCTCACTGACAGGGTTAGGCAATCAGCCCCAGCATTTT. Residues: CASSLTGLGNQPQHF. The whole variable domain, remainder taken from reference TRBV18 and TRBJ1-5, is NAGVMQNPRHLVRRRGQEARLRCSPMKGHSHVYWYRQLPEEGLKFMVYLQKENIIDESGMPKERFSAEFPKEGPSILRIQQVVRGDSAAYFCASSLTGLGNQPQHFGDGTRLSIL.